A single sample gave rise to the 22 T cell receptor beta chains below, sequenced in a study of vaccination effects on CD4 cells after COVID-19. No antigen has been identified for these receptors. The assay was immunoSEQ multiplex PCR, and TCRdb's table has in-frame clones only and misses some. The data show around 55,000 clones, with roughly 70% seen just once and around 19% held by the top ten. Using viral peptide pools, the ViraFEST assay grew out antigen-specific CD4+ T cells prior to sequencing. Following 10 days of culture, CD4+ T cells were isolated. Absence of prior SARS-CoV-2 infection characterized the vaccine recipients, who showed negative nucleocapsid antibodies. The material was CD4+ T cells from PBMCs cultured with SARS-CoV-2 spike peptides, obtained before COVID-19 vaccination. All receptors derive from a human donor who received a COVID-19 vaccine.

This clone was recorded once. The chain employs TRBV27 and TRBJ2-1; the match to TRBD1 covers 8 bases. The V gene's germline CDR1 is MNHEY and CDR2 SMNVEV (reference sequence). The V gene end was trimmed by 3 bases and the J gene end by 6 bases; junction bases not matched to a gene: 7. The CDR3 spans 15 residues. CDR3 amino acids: CASSFQGAWVNEQFF. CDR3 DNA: TGTGCCAGCAGTTTCCAGGGGGCGTGGGTCAATGAGCAGTTCTTC.

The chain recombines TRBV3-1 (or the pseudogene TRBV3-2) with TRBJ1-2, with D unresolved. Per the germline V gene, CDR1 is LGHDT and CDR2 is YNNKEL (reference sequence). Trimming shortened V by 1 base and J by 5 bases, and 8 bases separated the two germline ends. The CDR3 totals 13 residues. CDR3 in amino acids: CASSQVSRYGYTF. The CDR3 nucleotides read TGTGCCAGCAGCCAAGTTTCACGATATGGCTACACCTTC.

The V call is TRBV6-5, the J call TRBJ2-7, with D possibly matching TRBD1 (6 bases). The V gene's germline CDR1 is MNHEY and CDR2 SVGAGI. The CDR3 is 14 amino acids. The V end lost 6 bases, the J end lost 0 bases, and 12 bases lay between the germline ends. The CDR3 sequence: CASSSRDNSYEQYF. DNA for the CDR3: TGTGCCAGCAGCTCACGGGACAACTCCTACGAGCAGTACTTC.

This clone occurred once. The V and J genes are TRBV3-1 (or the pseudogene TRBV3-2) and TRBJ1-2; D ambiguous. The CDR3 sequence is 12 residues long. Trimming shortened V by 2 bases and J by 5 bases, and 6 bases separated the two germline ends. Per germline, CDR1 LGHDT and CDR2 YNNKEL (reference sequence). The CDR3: CASSQRGYGYTF. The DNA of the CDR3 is TGTGCCAGCAGCCAACGCGGTTATGGCTACACCTTC.

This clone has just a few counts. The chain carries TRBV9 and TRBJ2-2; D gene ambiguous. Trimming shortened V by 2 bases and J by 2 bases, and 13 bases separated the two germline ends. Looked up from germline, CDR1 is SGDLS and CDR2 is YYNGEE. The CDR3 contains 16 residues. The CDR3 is CASSVQASLNTGELFF. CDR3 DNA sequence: TGTGCCAGCAGCGTCCAGGCCAGCCTAAACACCGGGGAGCTGTTTTTT.

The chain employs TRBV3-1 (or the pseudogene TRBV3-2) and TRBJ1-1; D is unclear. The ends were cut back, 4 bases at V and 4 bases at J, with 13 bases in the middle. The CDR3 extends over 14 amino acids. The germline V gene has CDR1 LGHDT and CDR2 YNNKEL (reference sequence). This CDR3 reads CASSPRRTGTEAFF. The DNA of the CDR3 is TGTGCCAGCAGCCCTCGCAGGACGGGCACTGAAGCTTTCTTT.

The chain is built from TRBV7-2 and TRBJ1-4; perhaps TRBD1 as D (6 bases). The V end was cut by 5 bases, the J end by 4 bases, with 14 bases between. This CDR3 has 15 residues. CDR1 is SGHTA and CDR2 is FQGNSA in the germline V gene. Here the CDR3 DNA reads TGTGCCAGCAGCCAGACGACAGGTGTTAATGAAAAACTGTTTTTT. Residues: CASSQTTGVNEKLFF.

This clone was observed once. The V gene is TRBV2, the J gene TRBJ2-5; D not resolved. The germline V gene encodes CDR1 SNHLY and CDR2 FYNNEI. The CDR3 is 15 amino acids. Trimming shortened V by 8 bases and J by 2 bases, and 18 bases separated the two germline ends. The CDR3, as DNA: TGTGCCAGCCGGGCAACCAAGACCGCTCAAGAGACCCAGTACTTC. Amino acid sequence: CASRATKTAQETQYF. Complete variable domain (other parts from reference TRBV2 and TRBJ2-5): EPEVTQTPSHQVTQMGQEVILRCVPISNHLYFYWYRQILGQKVEFLVSFYNNEISEKSEIFDDQFSVERPDGSNFTLKIRSTKLEDSAMYFCASRATKTAQETQYFGPGTRLLVL.

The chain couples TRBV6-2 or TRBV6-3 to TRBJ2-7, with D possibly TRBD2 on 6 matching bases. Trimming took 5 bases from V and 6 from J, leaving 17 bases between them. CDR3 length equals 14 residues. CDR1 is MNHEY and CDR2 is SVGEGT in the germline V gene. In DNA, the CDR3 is TGTGCCAGCAGTAATACGGGAGATGCGGGCGAGCAGTACTTC. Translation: CASSNTGDAGEQYF.

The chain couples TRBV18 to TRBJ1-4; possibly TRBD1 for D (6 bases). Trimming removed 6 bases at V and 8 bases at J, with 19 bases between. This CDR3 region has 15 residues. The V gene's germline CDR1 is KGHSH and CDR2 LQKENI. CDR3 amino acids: CASSTGGNRGEKLFF. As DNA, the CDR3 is TGTGCCAGCTCGACCGGGGGCAACCGAGGGGAAAAACTGTTTTTT. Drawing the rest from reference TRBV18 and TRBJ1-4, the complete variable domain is NAGVMQNPRHLVRRRGQEARLRCSPMKGHSHVYWYRQLPEEGLKFMVYLQKENIIDESGMPKERFSAEFPKEGPSILRIQQVVRGDSAAYFCASSTGGNRGEKLFFGSGTQLSVL.

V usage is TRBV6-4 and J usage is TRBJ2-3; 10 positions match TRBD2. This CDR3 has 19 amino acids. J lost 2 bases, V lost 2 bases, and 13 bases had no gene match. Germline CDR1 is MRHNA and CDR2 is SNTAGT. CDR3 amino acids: CASSDPSNQTSGFTDTQYF. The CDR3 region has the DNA TGTGCCAGCAGTGACCCGTCAAACCAGACTAGCGGGTTCACAGATACGCAGTATTTT.

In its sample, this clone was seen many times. As DNA, the CDR3 is TGTGCCAGCAGCTTAGACACCGGGGAGCTGTTTTTT. Its translation is CASSLDTGELFF. The genes are TRBV7-3 and TRBJ2-2; D is ambiguous. The CDR3 contains 12 residues. The germline V gene has CDR1 SGHTA and CDR2 FQGTGA. V lost 2 bases, J lost 3 bases, and 1 base lay in between. The full variable domain, its missing parts supplied by reference TRBV7-3 and TRBJ2-2, is GAGVSQTPSNKVTEKGKYVELRCDPISGHTALYWYRQSLGQGPEFLIYFQGTGAADDSGLPNDRFFAVRPEGSVSTLKIQRTERGDSAVYLCASSLDTGELFFGEGSRLTVL.

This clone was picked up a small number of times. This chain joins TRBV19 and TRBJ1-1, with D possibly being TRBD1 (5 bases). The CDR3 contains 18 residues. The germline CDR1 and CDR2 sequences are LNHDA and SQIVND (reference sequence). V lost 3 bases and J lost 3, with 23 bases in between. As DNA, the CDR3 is TGTGCCAGTAGTATGAGCAGGGTGGTCCCGTGGTCGTACACTGAAGCTTTCTTT. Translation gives CASSMSRVVPWSYTEAFF.

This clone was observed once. The CDR3 is CASSADRTSTNYGYTF. CDR3 nucleotide sequence: TGTGCCAGCAGTGCTGACAGGACCTCCACTAACTATGGCTACACCTTC. The chain uses TRBV6-1 and TRBJ1-2; D might be TRBD1 (6 bases). Trimming removed 4 bases at V and 0 bases at J, with 15 bases between. The CDR3 length is 16 residues. Germline-derived CDR1 and CDR2 are MNHNS and SASEGT.

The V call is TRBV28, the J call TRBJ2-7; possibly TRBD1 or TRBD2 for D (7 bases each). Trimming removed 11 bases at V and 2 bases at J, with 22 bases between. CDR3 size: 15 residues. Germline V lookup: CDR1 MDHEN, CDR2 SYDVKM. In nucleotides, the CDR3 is TGTGCCGGGGGGGGACCGGGACAGTCCACCTACGAGCAGTACTTC. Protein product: CAGGGPGQSTYEQYF. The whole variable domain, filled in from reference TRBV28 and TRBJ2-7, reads DVKVTQSSRYLVKRTGEKVFLECVQDMDHENMFWYRQDPGLGLRLIYFSYDVKMKEKGDIPEGYSVSREKKERFSLILESASTNQTSMYLCAGGGPGQSTYEQYFGPGTRLTVT.

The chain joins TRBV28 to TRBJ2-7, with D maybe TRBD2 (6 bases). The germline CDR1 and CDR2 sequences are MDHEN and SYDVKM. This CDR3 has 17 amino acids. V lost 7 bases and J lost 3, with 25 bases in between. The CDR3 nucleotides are TGTGCCAGCAACCCCCCGCGGGGCAGCGAGGGCCTCTACGAGCAGTACTTC. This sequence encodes CASNPPRGSEGLYEQYF.

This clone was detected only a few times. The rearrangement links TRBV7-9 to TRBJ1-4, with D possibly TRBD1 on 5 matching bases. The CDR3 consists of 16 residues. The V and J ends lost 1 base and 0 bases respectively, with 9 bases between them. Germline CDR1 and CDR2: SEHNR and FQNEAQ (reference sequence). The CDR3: CASSLGAGPTNEKLFF. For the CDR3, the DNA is TGTGCCAGCAGCTTAGGGGCGGGACCAACTAATGAAAAACTGTTTTTT.

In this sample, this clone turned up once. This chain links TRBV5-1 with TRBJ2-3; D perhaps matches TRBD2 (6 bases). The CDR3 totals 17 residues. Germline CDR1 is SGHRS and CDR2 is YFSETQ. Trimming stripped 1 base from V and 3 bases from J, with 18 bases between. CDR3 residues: CASSLWVAGLGTDTQYF. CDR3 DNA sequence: TGCGCCAGCAGCTTGTGGGTCGCGGGACTTGGTACAGATACGCAGTATTTT.

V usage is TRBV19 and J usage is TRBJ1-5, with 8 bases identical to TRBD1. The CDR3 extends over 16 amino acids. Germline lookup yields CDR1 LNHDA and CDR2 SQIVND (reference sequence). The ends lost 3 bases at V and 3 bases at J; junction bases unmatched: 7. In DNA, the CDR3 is TGTGCCAGTAGTATTGGAGACAGGGGTTTCAATCAGCCCCAGCATTTT. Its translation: CASSIGDRGFNQPQHF.

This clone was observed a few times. CDR3 in DNA: TGTGCCAGCAGAGACAGAATACTCGTAAATGAGCAGTTCTTC. Its protein product is CASRDRILVNEQFF. This chain links TRBV27 with TRBJ2-1, with a tentative D call TRBD1 (5 bases). The germline V gene has CDR1 MNHEY and CDR2 SMNVEV (reference sequence). CDR3 length: 14 amino acids. The V and J ends lost 6 bases and 7 bases respectively, with 16 bases between them.

In nucleotides, the CDR3 is TGTGCCAGTAGGGCAGACAGGGGCCGCTATGGCTACACCTTC. Encoded protein: CASRADRGRYGYTF. The chain uses TRBV19 and TRBJ1-2; 8 bases are a match to TRBD1. This CDR3 comprises 14 residues. J gave up 4 bases and V 6 bases, and 7 bases lay outside the gene matches. The germline CDR1 and CDR2 sequences are LNHDA and SQIVND (reference sequence).

CDR3 protein: CASSPDRSNEKLFF. The CDR3 nucleotides read TGTGCCAGCTCACCCGACAGGTCCAATGAAAAACTGTTTTTT. The rearrangement links TRBV18 to TRBJ1-4; a possible D gene is TRBD1 (6 bases). Germline V gene sequence: CDR1 KGHSH, CDR2 LQKENI. CDR3 length equals 14 residues. Trimming stripped 3 bases from V and 5 bases from J, with 10 bases between. The full variable domain, completed using reference TRBV18 and TRBJ1-4, is NAGVMQNPRHLVRRRGQEARLRCSPMKGHSHVYWYRQLPEEGLKFMVYLQKENIIDESGMPKERFSAEFPKEGPSILRIQQVVRGDSAAYFCASSPDRSNEKLFFGSGTQLSVL.